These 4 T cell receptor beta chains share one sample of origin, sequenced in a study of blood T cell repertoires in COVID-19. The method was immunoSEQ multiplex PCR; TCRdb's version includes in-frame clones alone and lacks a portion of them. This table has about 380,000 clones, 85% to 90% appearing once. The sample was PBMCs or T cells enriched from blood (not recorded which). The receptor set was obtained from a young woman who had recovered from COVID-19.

The CDR3 spells CASSAGGFTEAFF. The CDR3 bases are TGTGCCAGCAGCGCAGGGGGGTTCACTGAAGCTTTCTTT. The rearrangement joins TRBV7-3 to TRBJ1-1, with TRBD1 identical over 7 bases. The CDR3 is 13 amino acids. Germline V CDR1 and CDR2: SGHTA, FQGTGA. The ends lost 5 bases at V and 4 bases at J; junction bases unmatched: 4. Using reference TRBV7-3 and TRBJ1-1 for the parts outside the CDR3, the full variable domain is GAGVSQTPSNKVTEKGKYVELRCDPISGHTALYWYRQSLGQGPEFLIYFQGTGAADDSGLPNDRFFAVRPEGSVSTLKIQRTERGDSAVYLCASSAGGFTEAFFGQGTRLTVV.

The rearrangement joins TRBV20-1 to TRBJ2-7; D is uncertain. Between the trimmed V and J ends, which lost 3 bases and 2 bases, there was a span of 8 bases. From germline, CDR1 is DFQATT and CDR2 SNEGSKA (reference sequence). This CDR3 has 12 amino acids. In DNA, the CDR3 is TGCAGTGCTAGTTCGAAGCCCTACGAGCAGTACTTC. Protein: CSASSKPYEQYF.

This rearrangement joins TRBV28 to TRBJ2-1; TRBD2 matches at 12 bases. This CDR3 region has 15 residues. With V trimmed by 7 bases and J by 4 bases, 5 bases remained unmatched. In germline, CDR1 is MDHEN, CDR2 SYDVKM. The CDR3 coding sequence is TGTGCCAGCACCCCGACTAGCGGGGGTTACAATGAGCAGTTCTTC. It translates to CASTPTSGGYNEQFF.

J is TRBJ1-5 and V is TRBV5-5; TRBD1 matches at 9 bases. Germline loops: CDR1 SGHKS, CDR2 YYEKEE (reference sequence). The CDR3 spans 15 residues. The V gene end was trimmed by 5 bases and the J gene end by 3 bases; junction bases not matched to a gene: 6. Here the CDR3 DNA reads TGTGCCAGCAGGGGGACAGGGACTTACAATCAGCCCCAGCATTTT. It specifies CASRGTGTYNQPQHF.